This T cell receptor (beta chain) appears in the sequencing data of a study of blood T cell repertoires in COVID-19. Across the whole study: The cDNA or gDNA used as material had been derived from T cells, B-cell-depleted T cells, or PBMCs.

The germline CDR1 and CDR2 sequences are MNHEY and SVGAGI. V lost 6 bases, J lost 3 bases, and 14 bases lay in between. The CDR3 consists of 15 residues. A COVID-19 case had been met by exposed participants during the 2 weeks before study entry. Measured with immunoSEQ multiplex PCR; TCRdb has only the in-frame clones, and not every one. The sample contains roughly 200,000 clones, roughly 85% of which appear only once. The TCR originated in a woman aged 45 to 65 who had been exposed to COVID-19. The V call is TRBV6-5, the J call TRBJ1-4, with D tentatively TRBD1 (5 bases). The sequencing sample was made of PBMCs or T cells enriched from blood (not recorded which). This chain's CDR3 is CASSPLGGSNEKLFF. The CDR3, as DNA: TGTGCCAGCAGCCCCCTTGGGGGGTCTAATGAAAAACTGTTTTTT.